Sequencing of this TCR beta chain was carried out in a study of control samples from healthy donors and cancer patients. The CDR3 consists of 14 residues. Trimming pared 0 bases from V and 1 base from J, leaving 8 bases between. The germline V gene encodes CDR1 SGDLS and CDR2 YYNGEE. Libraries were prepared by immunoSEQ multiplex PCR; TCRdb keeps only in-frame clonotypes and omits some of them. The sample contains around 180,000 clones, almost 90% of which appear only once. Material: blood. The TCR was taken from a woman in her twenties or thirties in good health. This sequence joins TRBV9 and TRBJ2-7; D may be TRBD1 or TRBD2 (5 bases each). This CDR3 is CASSVGDGSYEQYV. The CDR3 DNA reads TGTGCCAGCAGCGTAGGGGACGGTTCCTACGAGCAGTACGTC.